The T cell receptor (beta chain) described here comes from a study of OX40 agonist ivuxolimab in advanced cancers. Autoimmune disease history or systemic immunosuppression led to patients being barred. This table comes from immunoSEQ multiplex PCR, and its TCRdb copy is limited to in-frame clones, with some not included. Of some 78,000 clones listed, approximately 86% are singletons. The CDR3 loop spans 15 amino acids. The J segment lost 0 bases and the V segment lost 2 bases, leaving 4 bases of the junction unmatched. The V gene's germline CDR1 is GTSNPN and CDR2 SVGIG (reference sequence). The TCR comes from an adult with an advanced solid tumor such as melanoma, head and neck, liver or kidney cancer. This specimen consisted of CD4+ or CD8+ T cells sorted from blood, obtained in a trial of the OX40 agonist ivuxolimab. The chain links TRBV30 to TRBJ1-5; 7 bases match TRBD1. CDR3 bases: TGTGCCTGGAGTACGGGACAGCATAGCAATCAGCCCCAGCATTTT. Translating gives CAWSTGQHSNQPQHF.